This TCR beta chain was captured in a study of blood T cell repertoires in COVID-19. About the study: T cells, B-cell-depleted T cells, or PBMCs supplied cDNA or gDNA.

Here immunoSEQ multiplex PCR was the method, and the copy in TCRdb shows in-frame clones only, minus some. The repertoire consists of about 240,000 clones, with roughly 87% occurring once and the leading ten covering roughly 7%. The CDR3 runs to 14 residues. Germline V gene lookup returns CDR1 SGDLS and CDR2 YYNGEE. V dropped 4 bases and J dropped 4 bases, with 12 bases sitting between them. The origin of this receptor is a man aged 55-75 years who had recovered from COVID-19. The gene calls are TRBV9 and TRBJ1-5; D gene ambiguous. The sample was peripheral blood. The CDR3 loop is CASSPDTGNQPQHF. CDR3 sequence (DNA): TGTGCCAGCAGCCCAGATACCGGGAATCAGCCCCAGCATTTT.